This TCR beta chain is from a study of T cells in Graves' hyperthyroidism and ophthalmopathy. Amplification targeted TCR beta CDR3 regions from RNA transcripts. RT-PCR in the first round (using the HTBI primer set) targeted the TCR CDR3. TCRdb re-derived calls from the multiplex PCR reads in MiXCR, one entry per CDR3 protein. The sample consists of a few hundred thousand distinct CDR3 sequences, around a sixth of them appearing once. The CDR3 runs 12 residues. Deletions cut 2 bases from V and 9 bases from J, with 8 bases between. Germline V lookup: CDR1 SGHAT, CDR2 FQNNGV. Absent ophthalmopathy progression within 18 months defined stable Graves' hyperthyroidism. This clonotype turned up a few times.

The TCR comes from a woman aged 25 to 39 with Graves' hyperthyroidism. The sequenced sample was blood. This chain connects TRBV11-2 to TRBJ2-1; no firm D call. The CDR3 reads CASSLNQREQFF. In DNA form, the CDR3 reads TGTGCCAGCAGCTTAAATCAGCGTGAGCAGTTCTTC.